This T cell receptor beta chain was sequenced during a study of cytomegalovirus exposure and HLA in healthy donors. The PCR contained 60 Vbeta and 13 Jbeta primers. TCRdb's copy holds only in-frame clones and misses some; the assay was immunoSEQ multiplex PCR. The table has 110,000 or so clones, about 83% seen once. The sequence came from a female donor in good health and CMV-seronegative. The sequencing input was PBMCs.

The CDR3 DNA is TGTGCCAGCAGTGAAGGGATTACGGGACAGGGGAATAATGAGCAGTTCTTC. It codes for CASSEGITGQGNNEQFF. V and J are TRBV6-4 and TRBJ2-1; TRBD1 matches 10 bases. The CDR3 consists of 17 residues. Germline assignment: CDR1 MRHNA and CDR2 SNTAGT. Trimming took 3 bases from V and 7 from J; bases not matched to a gene: 12.